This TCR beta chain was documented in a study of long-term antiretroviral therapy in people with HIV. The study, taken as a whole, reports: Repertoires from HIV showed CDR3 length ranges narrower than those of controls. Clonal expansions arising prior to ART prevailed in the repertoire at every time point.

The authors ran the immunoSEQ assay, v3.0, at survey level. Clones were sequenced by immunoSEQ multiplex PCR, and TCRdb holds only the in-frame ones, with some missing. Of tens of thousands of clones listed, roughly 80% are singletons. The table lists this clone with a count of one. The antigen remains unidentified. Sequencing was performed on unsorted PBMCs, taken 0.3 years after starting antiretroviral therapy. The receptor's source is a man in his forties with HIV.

This chain's CDR3 is CASSFVREFGEAFF. DNA of the CDR3: TGTGCCAGCAGTTTTGTTCGGGAATTCGGTGAAGCTTTCTTT. The V gene is TRBV28, the J gene TRBJ1-1; D unresolved. This CDR3 region has 14 residues. Trimming left V 3 bases short and J 7 bases short, with 15 bases between. CDR1 and CDR2 from the germline V gene are MDHEN and SYDVKM.